This T cell receptor (beta chain) emerged from a study of T cell clonality in common variable immunodeficiency. Donors gave roughly 5 to 8 ml heparinized peripheral whole blood. This clone was seen at least ten times. The read terminates 3 residues ahead of where the CDR3 ends, so the germline J gene completes it. The method was immunoSEQ multiplex PCR; TCRdb's version includes in-frame clones alone and lacks a portion of them. This sample includes roughly 58,000 clones with no singletons; its ten biggest clones take up around 0.84%. The CDR3 spans 15 residues. Germline V gene data show CDR1 as SGHVS and CDR2 as FNYEAQ. With V trimmed by 1 base and J by 8 bases, 5 bases remained unmatched.

The receptor comes from a person between 18 and 69 years old in good health. The sequenced sample was peripheral blood mononuclear cells. The chain employs TRBV7-6 and TRBJ2-1, with 10 bases that match TRBD2. Partial CDR3 DNA: TGTGCCAGCAGCTTAGGACTAGCGGGCTTTGATGAG. Its protein is CASSLGLAGFDE. In full, the CDR3 is CASSLGLAGFDEQFF.